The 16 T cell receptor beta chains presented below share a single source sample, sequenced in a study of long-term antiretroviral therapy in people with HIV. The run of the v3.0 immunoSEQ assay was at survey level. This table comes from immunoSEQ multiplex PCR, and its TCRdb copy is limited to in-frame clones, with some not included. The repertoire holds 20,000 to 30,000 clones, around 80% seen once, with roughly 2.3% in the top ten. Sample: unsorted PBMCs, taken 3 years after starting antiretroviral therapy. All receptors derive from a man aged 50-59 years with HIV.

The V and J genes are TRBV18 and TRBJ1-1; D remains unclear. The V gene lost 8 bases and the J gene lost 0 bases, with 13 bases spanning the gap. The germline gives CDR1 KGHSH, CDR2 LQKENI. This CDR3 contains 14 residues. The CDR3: CASPIGRVNTEAFF. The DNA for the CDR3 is TGTGCCAGCCCTATAGGGCGAGTGAACACTGAAGCTTTCTTT.

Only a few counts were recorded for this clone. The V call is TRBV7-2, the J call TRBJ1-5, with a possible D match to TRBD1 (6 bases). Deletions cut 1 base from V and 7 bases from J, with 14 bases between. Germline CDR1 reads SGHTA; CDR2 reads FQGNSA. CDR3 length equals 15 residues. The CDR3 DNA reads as TGTGCCAGCAGCTTAGAAGGACAGAAGAGGCAGCCCCAGCATTTT. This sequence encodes CASSLEGQKRQPQHF.

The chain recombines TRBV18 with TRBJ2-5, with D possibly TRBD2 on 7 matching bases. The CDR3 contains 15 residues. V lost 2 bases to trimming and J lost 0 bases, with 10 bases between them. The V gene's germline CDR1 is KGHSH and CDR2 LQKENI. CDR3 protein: CASSPGGAHQETQYF. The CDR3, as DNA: TGTGCCAGCTCACCAGGGGGGGCCCACCAAGAGACCCAGTACTTC.

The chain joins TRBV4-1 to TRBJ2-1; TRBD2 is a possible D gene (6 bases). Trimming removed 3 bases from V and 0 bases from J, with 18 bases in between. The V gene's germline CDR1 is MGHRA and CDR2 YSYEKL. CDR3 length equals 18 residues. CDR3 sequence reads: CASSHGMRDPGSYNEQFF. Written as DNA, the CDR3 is TGCGCCAGCAGCCACGGGATGCGGGACCCAGGCTCCTACAATGAGCAGTTCTTC.

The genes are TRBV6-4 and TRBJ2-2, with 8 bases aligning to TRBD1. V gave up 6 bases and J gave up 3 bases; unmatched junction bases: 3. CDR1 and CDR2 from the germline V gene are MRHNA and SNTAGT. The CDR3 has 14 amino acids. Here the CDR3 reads CASRQGADTGELFF. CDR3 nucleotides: TGTGCCAGCAGGCAGGGGGCGGACACCGGGGAGCTGTTTTTT.

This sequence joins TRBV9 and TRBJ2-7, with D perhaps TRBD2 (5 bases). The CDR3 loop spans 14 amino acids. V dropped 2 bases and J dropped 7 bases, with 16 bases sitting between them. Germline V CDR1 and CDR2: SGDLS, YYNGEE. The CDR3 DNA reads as TGTGCCAGCAGCGTTACATCCGGCACGGGGGAGCAGTACTTC. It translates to CASSVTSGTGEQYF.

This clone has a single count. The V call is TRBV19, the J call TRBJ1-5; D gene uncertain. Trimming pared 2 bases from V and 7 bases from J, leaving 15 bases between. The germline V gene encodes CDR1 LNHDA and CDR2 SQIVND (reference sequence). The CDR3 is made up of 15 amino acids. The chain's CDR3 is CASSISLTLDQPQHF. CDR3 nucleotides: TGTGCCAGTAGTATATCTCTCACTTTAGACCAGCCCCAGCATTTT.

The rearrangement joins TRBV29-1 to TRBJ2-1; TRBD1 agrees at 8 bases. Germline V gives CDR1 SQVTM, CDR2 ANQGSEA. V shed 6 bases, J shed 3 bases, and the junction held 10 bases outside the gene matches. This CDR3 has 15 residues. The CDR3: CSVERTGIGYNEQFF. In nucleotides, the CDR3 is TGCAGCGTCGAAAGGACAGGGATTGGCTACAATGAGCAGTTCTTC.

CDR3 sequence (DNA): TGTGCCAGCTCACTCCGGGACAGTTCCTACGAGCAGTACTTC. As protein: CASSLRDSSYEQYF. The V gene is TRBV18, the J gene TRBJ2-7; 7 bases fit TRBD1. V shed 4 bases, J shed 1 base, and the junction held 4 bases outside the gene matches. Per the germline V gene, CDR1 is KGHSH and CDR2 is LQKENI. The CDR3 is 14 residues long.

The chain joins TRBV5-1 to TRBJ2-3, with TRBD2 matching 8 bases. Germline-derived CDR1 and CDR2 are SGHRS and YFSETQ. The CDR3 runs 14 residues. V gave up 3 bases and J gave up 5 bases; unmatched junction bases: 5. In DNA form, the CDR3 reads TGCGCCAGCAGCTGGGGACTAGGGGGAGATACGCAGTATTTT. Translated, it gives CASSWGLGGDTQYF.

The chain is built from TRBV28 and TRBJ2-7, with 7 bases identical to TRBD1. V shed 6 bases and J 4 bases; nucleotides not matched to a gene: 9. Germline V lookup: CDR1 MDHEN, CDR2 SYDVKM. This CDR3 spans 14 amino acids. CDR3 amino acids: CASSPWTGVYEQYF. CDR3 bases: TGTGCCAGCAGCCCTTGGACAGGAGTTTACGAGCAGTACTTC. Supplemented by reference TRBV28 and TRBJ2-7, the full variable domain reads DVKVTQSSRYLVKRTGEKVFLECVQDMDHENMFWYRQDPGLGLRLIYFSYDVKMKEKGDIPEGYSVSREKKERFSLILESASTNQTSMYLCASSPWTGVYEQYFGPGTRLTVT.

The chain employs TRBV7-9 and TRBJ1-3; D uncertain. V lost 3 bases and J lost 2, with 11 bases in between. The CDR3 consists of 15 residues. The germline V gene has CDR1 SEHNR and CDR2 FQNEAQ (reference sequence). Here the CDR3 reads CASSFLGETGNTIYF. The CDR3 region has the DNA TGTGCCAGCAGCTTCCTCGGAGAAACTGGAAACACCATATATTTT.

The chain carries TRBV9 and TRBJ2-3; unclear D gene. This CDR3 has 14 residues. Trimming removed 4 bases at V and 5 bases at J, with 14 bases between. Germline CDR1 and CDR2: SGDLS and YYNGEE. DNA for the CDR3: TGTGCCAGCAGCTCCTTGACCTGGGAAGATACGCAGTATTTT. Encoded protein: CASSSLTWEDTQYF.

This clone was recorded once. For the CDR3, the DNA is TGTGCCTGGAGTGCCCTGACGGACAGCACAGATACGCAGTATTTT. It translates to CAWSALTDSTDTQYF. This chain uses TRBV30 with TRBJ2-3, with D uncertain. This CDR3 has 15 residues. V gave up 1 base and J gave up 0 bases, with 11 bases separating them. Germline V CDR1 and CDR2: GTSNPN, SVGIG (reference sequence).

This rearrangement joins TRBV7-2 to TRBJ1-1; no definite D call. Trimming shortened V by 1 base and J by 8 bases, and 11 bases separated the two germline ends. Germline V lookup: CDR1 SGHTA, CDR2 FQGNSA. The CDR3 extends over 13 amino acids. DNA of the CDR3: TGTGCCAGCAGCTTAGTTCCGGGTTCGGAAGCTTTCTTT. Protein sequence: CASSLVPGSEAFF.

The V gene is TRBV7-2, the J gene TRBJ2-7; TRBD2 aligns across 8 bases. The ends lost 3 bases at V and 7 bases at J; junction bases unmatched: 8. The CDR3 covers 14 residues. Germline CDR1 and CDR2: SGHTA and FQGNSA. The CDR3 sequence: CASSFRDCGGEQYF. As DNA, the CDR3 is TGTGCCAGCAGCTTCCGGGACTGCGGGGGGGAGCAGTACTTC.